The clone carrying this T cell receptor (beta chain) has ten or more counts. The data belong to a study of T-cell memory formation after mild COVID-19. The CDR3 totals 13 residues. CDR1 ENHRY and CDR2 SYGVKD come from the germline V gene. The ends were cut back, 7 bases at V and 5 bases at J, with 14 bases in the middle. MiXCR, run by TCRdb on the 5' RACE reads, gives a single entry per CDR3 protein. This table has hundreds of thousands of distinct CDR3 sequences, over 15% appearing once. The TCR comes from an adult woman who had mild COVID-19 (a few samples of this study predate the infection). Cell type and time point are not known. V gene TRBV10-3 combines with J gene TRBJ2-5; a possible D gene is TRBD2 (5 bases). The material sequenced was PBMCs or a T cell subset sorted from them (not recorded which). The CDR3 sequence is CAITGGPGETQYF. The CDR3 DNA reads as TGTGCCATCACTGGAGGCCCTGGGGAGACCCAGTACTTC.